This TCR beta chain was sequenced in a study of T cell responses to AZD1222 COVID-19 vaccine. Study information: Second doses that came at about 4 or about 12 weeks were put together.

CDR1 is SGHAT and CDR2 is FQNNGV in the germline V gene. CDR3 length: 15 residues. V lost 4 bases and J lost 0; bases outside the gene matches: 5. Generated by immunoSEQ multiplex PCR, the TCRdb table keeps only in-frame clones and is missing some. The sample yields some 100,000 clones, less than 90% seen once. This material consisted of peripheral blood, taken on day 0 of AZD1222 vaccination. The rearrangement uses TRBV11-2 and TRBJ1-1; the match to TRBD1 covers 7 bases. The TCR comes from an adult in good health. The CDR3 DNA reads TGTGCCAGCAGCTACCACGACAGGGTGAACACTGAAGCTTTCTTT. Amino acid sequence: CASSYHDRVNTEAFF. Filled out from reference TRBV11-2 and TRBJ1-1, the complete variable domain reads EAGVAQSPRYKIIEKRQSVAFWCNPISGHATLYWYQQILGQGPKLLIQFQNNGVVDDSQLPKDRFSAERLKGVDSTLKIQPAKLEDSAVYLCASSYHDRVNTEAFFGQGTRLTVV.